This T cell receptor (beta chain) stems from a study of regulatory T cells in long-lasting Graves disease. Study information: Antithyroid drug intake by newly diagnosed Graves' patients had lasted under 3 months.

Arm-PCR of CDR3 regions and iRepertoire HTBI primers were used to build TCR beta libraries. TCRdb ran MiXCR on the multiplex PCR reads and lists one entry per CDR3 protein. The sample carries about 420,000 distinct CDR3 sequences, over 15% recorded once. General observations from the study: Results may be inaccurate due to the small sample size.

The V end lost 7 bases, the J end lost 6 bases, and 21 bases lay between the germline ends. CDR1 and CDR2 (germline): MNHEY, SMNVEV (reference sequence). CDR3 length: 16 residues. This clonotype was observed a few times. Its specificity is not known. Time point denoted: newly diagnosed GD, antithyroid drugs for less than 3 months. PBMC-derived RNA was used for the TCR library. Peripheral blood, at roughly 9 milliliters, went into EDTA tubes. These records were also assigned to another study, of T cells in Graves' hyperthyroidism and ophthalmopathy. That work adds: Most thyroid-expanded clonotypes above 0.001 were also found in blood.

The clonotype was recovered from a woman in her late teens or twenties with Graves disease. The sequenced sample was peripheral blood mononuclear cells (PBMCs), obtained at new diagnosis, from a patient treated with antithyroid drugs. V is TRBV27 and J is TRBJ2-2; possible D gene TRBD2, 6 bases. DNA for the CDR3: TGTGCCAGCACGATCGGAGGGGACGCCTCGGCCGGGGAGCTGTTTTTT. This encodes CASTIGGDASAGELFF.